These 14 T cell receptor beta chains were sequenced from one sample in a study of shared clonotypes between healthy human individuals. Profiling relied on immunoSEQ multiplex PCR, and the TCRdb table lists in-frame clones only, not all of them. The table lists under 2.5 million clones, under 95% of them singletons, with 0.3% to 0.45% in the top ten. The sequencing input was naive CD4+ T cells from PBMCs. Described subset: CD45RA+ positively selected. The receptors come from a young man in good health. Some clones in this sample may be carry-over from other donors' samples.

Note on this clone: Different DNA sequences within this sample yield the same CDR3. This chain joins TRBV27 and TRBJ1-2; D is ambiguous. The ends were cut back, 2 bases at V and 1 base at J, with 5 bases in the middle. Germline CDR1 is MNHEY and CDR2 is SMNVEV (reference sequence). This CDR3 has 13 amino acids. The CDR3, as DNA: TGTGCCAGCAGTTTAAGGCGTAACTATGGCTACACCTTC. This encodes CASSLRRNYGYTF.

The CDR3 sequence: CASSLTSGGETQYF. CDR3 nucleotides: TGTGCCAGCAGCCTTACTAGCGGAGGAGAGACCCAGTACTTC. The chain is built from TRBV5-6 and TRBJ2-5; 8 bases are a match to TRBD2. V shed 4 bases, J shed 4 bases, and the junction held 6 bases outside the gene matches. Germline values: CDR1 SGHDT, CDR2 YYEEEE. The CDR3 has 14 amino acids.

The chain carries TRBV5-6 and TRBJ1-5; D uncertain. The germline CDR1 and CDR2 sequences are SGHDT and YYEEEE. The germline V and J ends were trimmed by 4 bases and 0 bases, with 5 bases remaining between them. This CDR3 region has 13 residues. In DNA, the CDR3 is TGTGCCAGCAGCCGTTTTAGCAATCAGCCCCAGCATTTT. This codes for CASSRFSNQPQHF.

As regards this clone: Distinct nucleotide sequences in the sample also encode this CDR3. The V call is TRBV28, the J call TRBJ1-2; tentatively, D is TRBD1 (5 bases). Trimming removed 3 bases from V and 8 bases from J, with 10 bases in between. Germline V gives CDR1 MDHEN, CDR2 SYDVKM. This CDR3 is 12 amino acids long. The CDR3: CASSLGGGGYTF. The CDR3 bases are TGTGCCAGCAGTTTGGGGGGAGGCGGCTACACCTTC.

The chain carries TRBV19 and TRBJ1-5; tentative D call: TRBD1 (5 bases). The V end lost 2 bases, the J end lost 5 bases, and 13 bases lay between the germline ends. The CDR3 is 15 amino acids. Germline values: CDR1 LNHDA, CDR2 SQIVND (reference sequence). The chain's CDR3 is CASSIWSRDYQPQHF. CDR3 DNA sequence: TGTGCCAGTAGTATATGGAGTAGGGACTATCAGCCCCAGCATTTT.

The chain carries TRBV25-1 and TRBJ2-1; D may be TRBD1 or TRBD2 (5 bases each). Trimming removed 6 bases from V and 6 bases from J, with 21 bases in between. The CDR3 consists of 16 residues. Germline V gene lookup returns CDR1 MGHDK and CDR2 SYGVNS. The CDR3 here is CASSRRGASLGNEQFF. CDR3 nucleotide sequence: TGTGCCAGCAGCCGCCGTGGGGCTAGCCTTGGCAATGAGCAGTTCTTC.

The rearrangement joins TRBV18 to TRBJ1-1; D may be TRBD1 (5 bases). Trimming pared 5 bases from V and 3 bases from J, leaving 16 bases between. CDR3 length equals 15 residues. Germline CDR1 and CDR2: KGHSH and LQKENI. In nucleotides, the CDR3 is TGTGCCAGCTCATCTAAAAGTAAGACAGACACTGAAGCTTTCTTT. Protein: CASSSKSKTDTEAFF.

This clone showed up just once. The chain carries TRBV18 and TRBJ2-7; D is uncertain. CDR3 length equals 15 residues. The germline V and J ends were trimmed by 2 bases and 3 bases, with 14 bases remaining between them. The germline CDR1 and CDR2 sequences are KGHSH and LQKENI. CDR3 sequence reads: CASSPEVGTFYEQYF. The CDR3 bases are TGTGCCAGCTCACCAGAGGTCGGCACATTCTACGAGCAGTACTTC.

The chain joins TRBV9 to TRBJ2-1; D perhaps matches TRBD2 (6 bases). Per germline, CDR1 SGDLS and CDR2 YYNGEE. This CDR3 has 14 amino acids. V was shortened by 4 bases and J by 9 bases, with 17 bases between the two germline ends. Here the CDR3 reads CASSPRPGGSEQFF. CDR3 coding DNA: TGTGCCAGCAGCCCTCGACCCGGAGGGAGTGAGCAGTTCTTC.

The chain carries TRBV7-6 and TRBJ2-5, with TRBD2 matching over 7 bases. With V trimmed by 1 base and J by 6 bases, 8 bases remained unmatched. This CDR3 region has 15 residues. Germline CDR1 is SGHVS and CDR2 is FNYEAQ. DNA of the CDR3: TGTGCCAGCAGCTTAGAGCAAGCGGGAAGGAAGACCCAGTACTTC. This encodes CASSLEQAGRKTQYF. Together with reference TRBV7-6 and TRBJ2-5, the CDR3 gives the full variable domain: GAGVSQSPRYKVTKRGQDVALRCDPISGHVSLYWYRQALGQGPEFLTYFNYEAQQDKSGLPNDRFSAERPEGSISTLTIQRTEQRDSAMYRCASSLEQAGRKTQYFGPGTRLLVL.

The CDR3 DNA follows: TGCGCCAGCAGCTTGGATATTAGCGGGGAGCTGTTTTTT. Translating it yields CASSLDISGELFF. The chain recombines TRBV5-1 with TRBJ2-2; D is unresolved. Germline CDR1 and CDR2: SGHRS and YFSETQ. With 0 bases removed from V and 7 bases from J, the gap between germline ends came to 7 bases. The CDR3 covers 13 residues.

The gene calls are TRBV19 and TRBJ1-1; D gene ambiguous. Germline CDR1 LNHDA, CDR2 SQIVND (reference sequence). The germline V and J ends were trimmed by 3 bases and 0 bases, with 23 bases remaining between them. The CDR3 extends over 19 amino acids. The CDR3 here is CASSIGVWRREIMNTEAFF. CDR3 in DNA: TGTGCCAGTAGTATTGGGGTGTGGAGACGGGAAATCATGAACACTGAAGCTTTCTTT.

The rearrangement joins TRBV2 to TRBJ2-7; 7 positions match TRBD1. This CDR3 has 13 amino acids. In germline, CDR1 is SNHLY, CDR2 FYNNEI. Trimming removed 6 bases from V and 4 bases from J; junction bases left unmatched: 6. CDR3 residues: CASSEGAEYEQYF. In DNA form, the CDR3 reads TGTGCCAGCAGCGAGGGGGCGGAATACGAGCAGTACTTC. Supplemented by reference TRBV2 and TRBJ2-7, the full variable domain reads EPEVTQTPSHQVTQMGQEVILRCVPISNHLYFYWYRQILGQKVEFLVSFYNNEISEKSEIFDDQFSVERPDGSNFTLKIRSTKLEDSAMYFCASSEGAEYEQYFGPGTRLTVT.

The chain uses TRBV30 and TRBJ1-2, with TRBD1 matching 8 bases. Per the germline V gene, CDR1 is GTSNPN and CDR2 is SVGIG (reference sequence). V dropped 5 bases and J dropped 4; count of bases not matched to a gene: 12. The CDR3 contains 15 residues. CDR3 in DNA: TGTGCCTGGTCCACCCTTTCAGGGGGCTTCTATGGCTACACCTTC. It is translated as CAWSTLSGGFYGYTF.